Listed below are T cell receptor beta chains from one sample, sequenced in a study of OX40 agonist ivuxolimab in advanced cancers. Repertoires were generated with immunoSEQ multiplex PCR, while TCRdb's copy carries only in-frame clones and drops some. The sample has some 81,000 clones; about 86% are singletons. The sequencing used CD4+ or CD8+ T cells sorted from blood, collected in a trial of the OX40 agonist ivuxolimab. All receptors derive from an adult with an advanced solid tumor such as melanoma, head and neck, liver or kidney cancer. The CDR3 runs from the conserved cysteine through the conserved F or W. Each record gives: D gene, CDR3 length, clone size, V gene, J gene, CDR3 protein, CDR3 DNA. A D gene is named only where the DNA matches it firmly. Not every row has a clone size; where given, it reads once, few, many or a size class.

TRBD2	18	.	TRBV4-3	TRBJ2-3	CASSQDSMGLGTTDTQYF	TGCGCCAGCAGCCAAGATAGTATGGGACTAGGAACAACAGATACGCAGTATTTT
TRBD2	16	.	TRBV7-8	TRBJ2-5	CASSLTTSGGVPTQYF	TGTGCCAGCAGCTTAACGACGAGCGGGGGCGTTCCCACCCAGTACTTC
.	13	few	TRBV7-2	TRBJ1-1	CASSSEGGTEAFF	TGTGCCAGCAGCTCCGAGGGAGGCACTGAAGCTTTCTTT
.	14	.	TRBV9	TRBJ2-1	CASSPAGLNNEQFF	TGTGCCAGCAGCCCCGCTGGGCTGAACAATGAGCAGTTCTTC
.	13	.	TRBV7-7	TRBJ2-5	CASSLDSGETQYF	TGTGCTAGCAGCCTTGACAGTGGGGAGACCCAGTACTTC
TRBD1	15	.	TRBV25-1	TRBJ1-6	CASSEIGQGDSPLHF	TGTGCCAGCAGTGAAATCGGACAGGGGGATTCACCCCTCCACTTT
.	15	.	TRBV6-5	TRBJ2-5	CASSYRGGGGETQYF	TGTGCCAGCAGTTATAGAGGGGGCGGGGGAGAGACCCAGTACTTC
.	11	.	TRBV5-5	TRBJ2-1	CASSLRDKQFF	TGTGCCAGCAGCTTGCGGGACAAGCAGTTCTTC
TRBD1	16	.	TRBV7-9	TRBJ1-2	CASSQATTGRGNGYTF	TGTGCCAGCAGCCAAGCCACGACAGGGCGCGGCAATGGCTACACCTTC
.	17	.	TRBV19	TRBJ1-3	CASNALGQGLSGNTIYF	TGTGCCAGTAACGCCCTCGGGCAGGGGCTTTCTGGAAACACCATATATTTT
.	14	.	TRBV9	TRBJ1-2	CASSVGEVFYGYTF	TGTGCCAGCAGCGTAGGCGAGGTTTTCTATGGCTACACCTTC
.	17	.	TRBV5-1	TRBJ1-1	CASSLVTRRDMNTEAFF	TGCGCCAGCAGCTTGGTAACTAGGAGGGACATGAACACTGAAGCTTTCTTT
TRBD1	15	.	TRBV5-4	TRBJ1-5	CASSLGGQASGPQHF	TGTGCCAGCAGCTTGGGCGGACAGGCCTCGGGGCCCCAGCATTTT
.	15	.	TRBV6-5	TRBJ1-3	CASGKVLASGNTIYF	TGTGCCAGTGGGAAGGTTCTCGCTTCTGGAAACACCATATATTTT
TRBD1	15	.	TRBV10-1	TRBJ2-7	CASSDQGAPSYEQYF	TGCGCCAGCAGTGACCAGGGGGCCCCCTCCTACGAGCAGTACTTC
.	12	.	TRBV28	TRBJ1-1	CASSLSNTEALF	TGTGCCAGCAGTTTAAGCAACACTGAAGCTCTCTTT